A single sample gave rise to the 5 T cell receptor beta chains below, sequenced in a study of beta chain features in type 1 diabetes. Notes on the study in general: Type 1 diabetes patients showed a moderate but significant shortening of TCRB CDR3s in all four CD4+ subsets.

Their antigens remain unidentified. Expressed TCRB transcripts were sequenced because the entire RNA isolate underwent reverse transcription. Here immunoSEQ multiplex PCR was the method, and the copy in TCRdb shows in-frame clones only, minus some. The table shows a few hundred thousand clones, with 24% occurring only once. The sequenced sample consisted of naive CD4+ T cells from blood. The source of these receptors is a woman in her thirties with type 1 diabetes.

This clone has more than one count but fewer than ten. V is TRBV25-1 and J is TRBJ2-2, with TRBD1 matching 8 bases. The germline V gene has CDR1 MGHDK and CDR2 SYGVNS. The length of the CDR3 is 16 residues. V trimming: 2 bases; J trimming: 4 bases; junction bases outside the gene matches: 6. For the CDR3, the DNA is TGTGCCAGCAGTGAAAGACAGGGGAAAGGCACCGGGGAGCTGTTTTTT. Protein product: CASSERQGKGTGELFF.

This clone turned up a few times. The chain uses TRBV5-1 and TRBJ2-3, with 8 positions matching TRBD2. Germline trimming cut 0 bases from V and 2 bases from J; bases unmatched to any gene: 8. Germline CDR1 and CDR2: SGHRS and YFSETQ. The CDR3 is 17 residues long. The CDR3 sequence is CASSLGSLAGTTDTQYF. In DNA form, the CDR3 reads TGCGCCAGCAGCTTGGGGAGCTTAGCGGGAACCACAGATACGCAGTATTTT. The full variable domain, completed using reference TRBV5-1 and TRBJ2-3, is KAGVTQTPRYLIKTRGQQVTLSCSPISGHRSVSWYQQTPGQGLQFLFEYFSETQRNKGNFPGRFSGRQFSNSRSEMNVSTLELGDSALYLCASSLGSLAGTTDTQYFGPGTRLTVL.

The CDR3 region is CASRESGTPSNTQYF. The CDR3 DNA reads as TGCGCCAGCAGAGAATCCGGGACACCTTCAAATACGCAGTATTTT. The chain has TRBV5-1 and TRBJ2-3, with a weak D call TRBD1 (6 bases). Germline CDR1 reads SGHRS; CDR2 reads YFSETQ. Trimming shortened V by 5 bases and J by 7 bases, and 20 bases separated the two germline ends. This CDR3 contains 15 residues.

In this sample, this clone turned up a few times. The same CDR3 is also encoded by other DNA sequences in this sample. The genes are TRBV19 and TRBJ1-5; D gene ambiguous. This CDR3 contains 12 residues. The V end lost 3 bases, the J end lost 3 bases, and 3 bases lay between the germline ends. Germline V gives CDR1 LNHDA, CDR2 SQIVND (reference sequence). The CDR3, as DNA: TGTGCCAGTAGTATCCTCAATCAGCCCCAGCATTTT. This sequence encodes CASSILNQPQHF.

The chain uses TRBV2 and TRBJ2-3, with 7 bases identical to TRBD2. With V trimmed by 6 bases and J by 3 bases, 3 bases remained unmatched. The germline V gene encodes CDR1 SNHLY and CDR2 FYNNEI. CDR3 length: 13 residues. The CDR3 sequence: CASSVSGTDTQYF. CDR3 nucleotides: TGTGCCAGCAGCGTTAGCGGGACAGATACGCAGTATTTT.